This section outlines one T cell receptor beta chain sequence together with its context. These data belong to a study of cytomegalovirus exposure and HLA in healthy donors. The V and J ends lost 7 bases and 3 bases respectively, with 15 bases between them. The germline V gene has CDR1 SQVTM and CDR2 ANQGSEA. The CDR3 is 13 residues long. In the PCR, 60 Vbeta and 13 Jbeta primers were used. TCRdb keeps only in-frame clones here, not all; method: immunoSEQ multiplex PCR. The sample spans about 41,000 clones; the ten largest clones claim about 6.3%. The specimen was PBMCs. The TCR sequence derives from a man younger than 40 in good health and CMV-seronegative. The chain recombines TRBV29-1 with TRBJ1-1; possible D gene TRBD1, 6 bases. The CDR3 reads CSARGQRDTEAFF. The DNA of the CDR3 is TGCAGCGCCCGGGGACAACGGGACACTGAAGCTTTCTTT.